This TCR beta chain was recovered during a study of blood T cell repertoires in COVID-19. Produced via immunoSEQ multiplex PCR; TCRdb's table is partial and in-frame only. This sample carries hundreds of thousands of clones, around 86% of them seen once, and the ten largest clones take around 1.4%. Germline assignment: CDR1 SGHNT and CDR2 YYREEE (reference sequence). The V and J ends lost 0 bases and 0 bases respectively, with 6 bases between them. This CDR3 spans 15 amino acids. V is TRBV5-4 and J is TRBJ1-4; D gene ambiguous. This clonotype was sampled from a woman in her twenties or thirties with active or convalescent COVID-19. The specimen sequenced was peripheral blood. The CDR3 sequence is CASSLAQTTNEKLFF. CDR3 coding DNA: TGTGCCAGCAGCTTGGCCCAGACAACTAATGAAAAACTGTTTTTT.